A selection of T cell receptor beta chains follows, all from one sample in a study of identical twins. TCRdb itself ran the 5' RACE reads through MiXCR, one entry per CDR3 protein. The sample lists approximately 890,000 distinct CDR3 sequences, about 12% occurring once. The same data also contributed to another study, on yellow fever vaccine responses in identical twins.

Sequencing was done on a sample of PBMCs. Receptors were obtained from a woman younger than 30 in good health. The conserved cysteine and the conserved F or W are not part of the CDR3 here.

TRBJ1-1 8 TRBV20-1 SDKITEAF
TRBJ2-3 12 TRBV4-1 ASSQDRQGGTQY
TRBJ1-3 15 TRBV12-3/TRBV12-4 ASSPSRVESSGNTIY
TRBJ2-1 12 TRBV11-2 ASTRQGAPGEQF
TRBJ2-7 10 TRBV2 ASSESYYEQY
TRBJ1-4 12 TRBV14 ASSQAGRDEKLF
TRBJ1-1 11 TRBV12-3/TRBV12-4 ASSKTGIIEAF
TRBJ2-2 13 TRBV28 ASSSGGVETGELF
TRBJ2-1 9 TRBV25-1 ASSQGDSHF
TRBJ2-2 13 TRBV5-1 ASSLGHRAAGELF
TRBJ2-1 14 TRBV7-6 ASSYQFAGAHNEQF
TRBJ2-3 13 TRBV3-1 ASSQEMAATDTQY
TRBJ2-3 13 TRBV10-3 AITPGLPVGDTQY
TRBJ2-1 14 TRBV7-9 ASSPSPGSDYNEQF
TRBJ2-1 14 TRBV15 ATSRLPGVGYNEQF
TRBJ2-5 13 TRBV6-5 ASSYSGQYQETQY
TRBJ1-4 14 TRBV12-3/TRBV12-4 ASSRGPTGVNEKLF
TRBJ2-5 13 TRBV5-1 ASSLAVAGAETQY
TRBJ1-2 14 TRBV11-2 ASSLGWGVGAYGYT
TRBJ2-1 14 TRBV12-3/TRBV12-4 ASSLGGLIAYNEQF
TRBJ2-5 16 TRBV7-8 ASSSKSGLAAYQETQY
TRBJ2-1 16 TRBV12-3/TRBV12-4 ACSLVGDPPRSLNEQF
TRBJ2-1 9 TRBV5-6 ASSLVGQQF
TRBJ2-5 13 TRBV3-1 ASSPLAGPGQTQY
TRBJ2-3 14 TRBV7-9 ASSLRSGGPGDTQY
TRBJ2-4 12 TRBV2 ASSRRDYFDIQY
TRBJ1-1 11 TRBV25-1 ASSGDRNTEAF
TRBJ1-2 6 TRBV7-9 ASSGYT
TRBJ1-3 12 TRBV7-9 ASSWGISGNTIY
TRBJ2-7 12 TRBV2 ASRVRDYSYEQY
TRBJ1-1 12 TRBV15 ATSSGGGDTEAF
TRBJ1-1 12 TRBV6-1 ASADSGRETEAF
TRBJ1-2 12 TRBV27 ASSLKVRDYGYT
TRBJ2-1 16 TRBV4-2 ASSQDSGTGSRYNEQF
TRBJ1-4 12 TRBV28 ASSPGAGGEKLF
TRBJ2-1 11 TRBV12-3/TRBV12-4 ASRQENYNEQF
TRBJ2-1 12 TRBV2 ASSTYGRGDEQF
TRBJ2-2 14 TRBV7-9 ASSSPGQANTGELF
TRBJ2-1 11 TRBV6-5 ASSYPEGPEQF